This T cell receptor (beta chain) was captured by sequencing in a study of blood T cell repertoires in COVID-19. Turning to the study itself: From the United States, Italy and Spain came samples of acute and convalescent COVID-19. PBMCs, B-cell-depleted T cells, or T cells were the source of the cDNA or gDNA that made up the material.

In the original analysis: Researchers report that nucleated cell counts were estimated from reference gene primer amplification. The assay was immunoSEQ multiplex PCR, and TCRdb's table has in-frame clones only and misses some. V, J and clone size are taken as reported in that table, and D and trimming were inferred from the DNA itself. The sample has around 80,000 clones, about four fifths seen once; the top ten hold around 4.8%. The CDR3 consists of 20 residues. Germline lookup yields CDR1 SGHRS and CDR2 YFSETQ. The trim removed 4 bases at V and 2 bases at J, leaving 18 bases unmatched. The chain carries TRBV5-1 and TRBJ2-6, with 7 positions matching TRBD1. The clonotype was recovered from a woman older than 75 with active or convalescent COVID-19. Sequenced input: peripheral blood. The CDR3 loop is CASSRGVETGNSPGANVLTF. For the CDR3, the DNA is TGCGCCAGCAGCAGGGGAGTTGAGACAGGGAACAGCCCTGGGGCCAACGTCCTGACTTTC.